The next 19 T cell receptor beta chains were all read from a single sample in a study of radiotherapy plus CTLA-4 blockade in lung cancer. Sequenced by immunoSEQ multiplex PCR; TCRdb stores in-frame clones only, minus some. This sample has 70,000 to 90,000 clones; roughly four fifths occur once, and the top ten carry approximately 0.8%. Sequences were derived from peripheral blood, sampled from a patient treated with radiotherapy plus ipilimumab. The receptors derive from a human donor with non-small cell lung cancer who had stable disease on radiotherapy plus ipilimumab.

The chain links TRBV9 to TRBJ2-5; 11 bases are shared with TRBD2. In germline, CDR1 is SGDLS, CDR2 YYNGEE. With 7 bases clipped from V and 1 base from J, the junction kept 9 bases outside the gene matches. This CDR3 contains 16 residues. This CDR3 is CASVAGTSGFQETQYF. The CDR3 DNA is TGTGCCAGCGTCGCTGGGACTAGCGGTTTCCAAGAGACCCAGTACTTC.

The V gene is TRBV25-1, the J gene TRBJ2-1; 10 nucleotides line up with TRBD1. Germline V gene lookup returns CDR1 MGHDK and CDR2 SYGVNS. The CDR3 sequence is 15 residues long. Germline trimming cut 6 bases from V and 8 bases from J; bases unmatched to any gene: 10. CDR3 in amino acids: CASRDDRGRLHEQFF. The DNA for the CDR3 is TGTGCCAGCAGAGATGACAGGGGGCGTCTCCATGAGCAGTTCTTC.

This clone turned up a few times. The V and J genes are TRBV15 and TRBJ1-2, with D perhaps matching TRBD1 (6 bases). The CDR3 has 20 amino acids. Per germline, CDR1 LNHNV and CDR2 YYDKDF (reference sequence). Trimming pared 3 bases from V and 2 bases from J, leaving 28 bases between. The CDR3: CATSSDTRDPNGQSNYGYTF. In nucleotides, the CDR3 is TGTGCCACCAGCAGTGATACCAGAGACCCTAACGGACAGTCGAACTATGGCTACACCTTC.

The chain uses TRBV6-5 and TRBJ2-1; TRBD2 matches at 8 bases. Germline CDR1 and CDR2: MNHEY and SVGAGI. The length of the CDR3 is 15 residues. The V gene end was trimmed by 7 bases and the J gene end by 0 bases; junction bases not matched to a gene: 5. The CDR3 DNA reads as TGTGCCAGCAAACGGGGGGGGCCCTCCTACAATGAGCAGTTCTTC. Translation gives CASKRGGPSYNEQFF.

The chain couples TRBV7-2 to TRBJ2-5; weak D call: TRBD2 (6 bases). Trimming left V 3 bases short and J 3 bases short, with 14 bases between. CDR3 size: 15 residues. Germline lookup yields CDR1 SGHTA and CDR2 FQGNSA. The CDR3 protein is CASSLSTWGEETQYF. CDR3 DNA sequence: TGTGCCAGCAGCTTGAGTACTTGGGGGGAAGAGACCCAGTACTTC. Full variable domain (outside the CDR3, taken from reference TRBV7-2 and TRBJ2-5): GAGVSQSPSNKVTEKGKDVELRCDPISGHTALYWYRQSLGQGLEFLIYFQGNSAPDKSGLPSDRFSAERTGGSVSTLTIQRTQQEDSAVYLCASSLSTWGEETQYFGPGTRLLVL.

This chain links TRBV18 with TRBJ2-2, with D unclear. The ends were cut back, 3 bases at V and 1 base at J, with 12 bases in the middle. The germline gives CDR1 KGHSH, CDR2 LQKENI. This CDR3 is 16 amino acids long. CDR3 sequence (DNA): TGTGCCAGCTCACCGGATCGAGGAGAGAACACCGGGGAGCTGTTTTTT. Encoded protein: CASSPDRGENTGELFF.

The CDR3 DNA is TGTGCCAGCAGCGTAAGGACGGACACCGGGGAGCTGTTTTTT. This encodes CASSVRTDTGELFF. V gene TRBV9 combines with J gene TRBJ2-2; D is undetermined. The CDR3 totals 14 residues. With 1 base removed from V and 3 bases from J, the gap between germline ends came to 7 bases. Looked up from germline, CDR1 is SGDLS and CDR2 is YYNGEE.

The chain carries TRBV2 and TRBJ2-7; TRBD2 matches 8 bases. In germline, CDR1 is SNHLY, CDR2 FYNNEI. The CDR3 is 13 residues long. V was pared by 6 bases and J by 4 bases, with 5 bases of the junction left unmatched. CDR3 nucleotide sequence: TGTGCCAGCAGACTAGCGGACCTTTACGAGCAGTACTTC. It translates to CASRLADLYEQYF.

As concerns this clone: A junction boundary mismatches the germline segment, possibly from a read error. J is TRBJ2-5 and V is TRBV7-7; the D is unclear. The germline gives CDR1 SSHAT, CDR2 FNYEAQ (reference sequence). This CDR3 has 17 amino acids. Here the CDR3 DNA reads TGTGCTAGCAGCATGAGGTTGGGCCCGCGCCTAGGAGAGACCCAGTACTTC. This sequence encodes CASSMRLGPRLGETQYF.

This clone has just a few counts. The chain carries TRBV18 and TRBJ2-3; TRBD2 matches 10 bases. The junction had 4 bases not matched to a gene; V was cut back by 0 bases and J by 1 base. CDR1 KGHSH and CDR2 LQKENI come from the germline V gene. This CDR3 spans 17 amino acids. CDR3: CASSPPVGLAGTDTQYF. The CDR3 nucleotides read TGTGCCAGCTCACCACCGGTAGGACTAGCGGGCACAGATACGCAGTATTTT.

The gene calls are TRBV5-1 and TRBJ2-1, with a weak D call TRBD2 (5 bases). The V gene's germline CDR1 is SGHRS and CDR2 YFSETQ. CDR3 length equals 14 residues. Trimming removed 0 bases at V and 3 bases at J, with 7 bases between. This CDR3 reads CASSLGSGYNEQFF. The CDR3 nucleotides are TGCGCCAGCAGCTTGGGAAGCGGCTACAATGAGCAGTTCTTC.

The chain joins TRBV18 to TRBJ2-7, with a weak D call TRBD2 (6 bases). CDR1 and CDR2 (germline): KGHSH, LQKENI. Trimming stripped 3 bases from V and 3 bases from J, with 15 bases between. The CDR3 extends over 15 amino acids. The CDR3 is CASSPRDGDFYEQYF. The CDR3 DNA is TGTGCCAGCTCACCTAGGGACGGGGACTTCTACGAGCAGTACTTC.

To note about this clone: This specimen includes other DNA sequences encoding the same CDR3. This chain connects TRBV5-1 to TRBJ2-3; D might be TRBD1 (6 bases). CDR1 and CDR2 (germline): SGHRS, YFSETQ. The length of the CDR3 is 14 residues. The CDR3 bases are TGCGCTAGCTCCGGACAGTCGAATGTTGATACGCAGTATTTT. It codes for CASSGQSNVDTQYF.

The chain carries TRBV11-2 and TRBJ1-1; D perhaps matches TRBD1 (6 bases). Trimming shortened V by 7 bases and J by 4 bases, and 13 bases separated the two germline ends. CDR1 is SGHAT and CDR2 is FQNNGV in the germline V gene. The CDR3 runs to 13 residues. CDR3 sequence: CASTLRDTTEAFF. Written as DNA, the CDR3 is TGTGCCAGCACCCTTAGGGACACCACTGAAGCTTTCTTT.

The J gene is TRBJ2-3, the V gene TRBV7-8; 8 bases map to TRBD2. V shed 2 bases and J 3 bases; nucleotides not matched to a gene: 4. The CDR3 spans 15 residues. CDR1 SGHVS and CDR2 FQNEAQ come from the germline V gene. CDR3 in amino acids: CASSLSGGRTDTQYF. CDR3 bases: TGTGCCAGCAGCTTAAGCGGGGGAAGGACAGATACGCAGTATTTT.

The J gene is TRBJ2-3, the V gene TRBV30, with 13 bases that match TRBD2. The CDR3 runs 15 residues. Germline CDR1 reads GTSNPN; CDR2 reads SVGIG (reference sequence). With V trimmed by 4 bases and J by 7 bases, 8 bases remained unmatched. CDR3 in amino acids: CAWTSGLAGAYTQYF. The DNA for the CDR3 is TGTGCCTGGACCTCCGGACTAGCGGGAGCATATACGCAGTATTTT.

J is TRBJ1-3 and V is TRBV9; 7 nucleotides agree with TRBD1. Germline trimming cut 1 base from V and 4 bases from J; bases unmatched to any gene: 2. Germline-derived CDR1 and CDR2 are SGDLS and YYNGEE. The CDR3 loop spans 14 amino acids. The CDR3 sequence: CASSVTGVGNTIYF. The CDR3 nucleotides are TGTGCCAGCAGCGTAACAGGGGTCGGAAACACCATATATTTT.

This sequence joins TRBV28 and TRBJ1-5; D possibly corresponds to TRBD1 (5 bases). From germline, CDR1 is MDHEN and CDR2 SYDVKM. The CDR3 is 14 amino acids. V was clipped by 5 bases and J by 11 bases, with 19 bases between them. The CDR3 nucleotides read TGTGCCAGCAGTGCCCGGGACCGACTTGCGACCCAGCATTTT. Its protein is CASSARDRLATQHF.

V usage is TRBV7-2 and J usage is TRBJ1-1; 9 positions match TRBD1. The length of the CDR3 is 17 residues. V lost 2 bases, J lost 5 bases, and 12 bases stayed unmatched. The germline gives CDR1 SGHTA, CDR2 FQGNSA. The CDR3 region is CASSLRGGTGSGTEAFF. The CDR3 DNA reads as TGTGCCAGCAGCTTAAGAGGAGGGACAGGGAGTGGAACTGAAGCTTTCTTT.